The 12 T cell receptor beta chains below were found in one sample sequenced in a study of early T cells in non-severe SARS-CoV-2 infection. TCRdb fed the 5' RACE reads into MiXCR, producing one record per CDR3 protein. The sample contains some 59,000 distinct CDR3 sequences, less than 11% of which appear only once. Sequenced sample: whole blood. The receptor set was obtained from an adult who was a healthcare worker with PCR-confirmed SARS-CoV-2 infection or an uninfected control (not recorded which).

There are many counts of this clonotype. The chain couples TRBV5-6 to TRBJ2-1; 8 positions match TRBD2. With 4 bases clipped from V and 0 bases from J, the junction kept 9 bases outside the gene matches. CDR1 and CDR2 (germline): SGHDT, YYEEEE. The CDR3 is 17 residues long. CDR3 protein: CASSEGLAGPSYNEQFF. Written as DNA, the CDR3 is TGTGCCAGCAGCGAGGGTCTAGCGGGCCCCTCCTACAATGAGCAGTTCTTC.

This clonotype has at least ten counts. V and J are TRBV27 and TRBJ1-2; TRBD1 is a possible D gene (5 bases). Trimming stripped 4 bases from V and 2 bases from J, with 8 bases between. The CDR3 consists of 13 residues. CDR1 is MNHEY and CDR2 is SMNVEV in the germline V gene (reference sequence). CDR3 DNA: TGTGCCAGCAGTTACGAGGGGAACTATGGCTACACCTTC. This translates into CASSYEGNYGYTF.

This clonotype was observed many times. The V call is TRBV7-3, the J call TRBJ2-3; D call uncertain. The CDR3 totals 15 residues. Trimming took off 2 bases at V and 5 bases at J, with 14 bases between the two ends. CDR1 is SGHTA and CDR2 is FQGTGA in the germline V gene. This CDR3 is CASSLFGSGVDTQYF. CDR3 sequence (DNA): TGTGCCAGCAGCTTATTCGGTTCTGGGGTAGATACGCAGTATTTT.

This clonotype was seen at least ten times. This chain links TRBV5-6 with TRBJ2-1; the match to TRBD2 covers 13 bases. From germline, CDR1 is SGHDT and CDR2 YYEEEE. Trimming removed 4 bases from V and 10 bases from J; junction bases left unmatched: 8. There are 15 residues in the CDR3. DNA of the CDR3: TGTGCCAGCAGCCCGGGACTAGCGGGGCGAGGGGAGCAGTTCTTC. The encoded protein is CASSPGLAGRGEQFF.

In its sample, this clonotype was seen a few times. The chain links TRBV7-3 to TRBJ1-1; maybe TRBD1 (5 bases). Per the germline V gene, CDR1 is SGHTA and CDR2 is FQGTGA. V lost 2 bases to trimming and J lost 0 bases, with 7 bases between them. The CDR3 sequence is 14 residues long. The CDR3 spells CASSLWGVNTEAFF. The CDR3 DNA is TGTGCCAGCAGCTTATGGGGGGTGAACACTGAAGCTTTCTTT.

The rearrangement links TRBV18 to TRBJ2-1; possible D gene TRBD1, 5 bases. Germline V gives CDR1 KGHSH, CDR2 LQKENI. V lost 0 bases and J lost 8, with 17 bases in between. The CDR3 loop spans 16 amino acids. CDR3 residues: CASSPPGQGYAHEQFF. The DNA for the CDR3 is TGTGCCAGCTCACCACCTGGTCAGGGTTATGCCCATGAGCAGTTCTTC.

The sample holds many counts of this clonotype. The V gene is TRBV7-4, the J gene TRBJ2-7; tentatively, D is TRBD1 or TRBD2 (5 bases each). The germline V gene has CDR1 SGHVT and CDR2 SQSDAQ. This CDR3 contains 15 residues. Between the trimmed V and J ends, which lost 1 base and 5 bases, there was a span of 15 bases. CDR3 DNA sequence: TGTGCCAGCAGCTTAGAAGGGGACCGCGGCGACGAGCAGTACTTC. Encoded protein: CASSLEGDRGDEQYF.

Note on this clonotype: Compared with germline, one end of the junction differs, possibly owing to a read error. V is TRBV7-9 and J is TRBJ1-1, with no clear D. Germline V gene sequence: CDR1 SEHNR, CDR2 FQNEAQ (reference sequence). This CDR3 comprises 15 residues. The CDR3, as DNA: TGTGTCAGCAGCTCGATCCGGAGCATGAACACTGAAGCTTTCTTT. The encoded protein is CVSSSIRSMNTEAFF.

This clonotype has a handful of counts. The rearrangement uses TRBV20-1 and TRBJ1-1; 7 positions match TRBD1. CDR1 and CDR2 (germline): DFQATT, SNEGSKA (reference sequence). J gave up 5 bases and V 0 bases, and 12 bases lay outside the gene matches. This CDR3 spans 16 amino acids. Here the CDR3 reads CSARDPRQGGGTEAFF. In DNA form, the CDR3 reads TGCAGTGCTAGAGATCCCCGACAGGGCGGGGGGACTGAAGCTTTCTTT.

This clonotype showed up many times. The chain couples TRBV20-1 to TRBJ2-3; D assignment may be TRBD1 or TRBD2 (6 bases each). There are 15 residues in the CDR3. Germline assignment: CDR1 DFQATT and CDR2 SNEGSKA (reference sequence). With 6 bases removed from V and 1 base from J, the gap between germline ends came to 17 bases. The CDR3, as DNA: TGCAGTGCGTGGGGGGCAGTCGAACGCACAGATACGCAGTATTTT. It encodes CSAWGAVERTDTQYF.

The chain carries TRBV20-1 and TRBJ2-5; 7 bases match TRBD2. Germline V CDR1 and CDR2: DFQATT, SNEGSKA (reference sequence). This CDR3 has 12 amino acids. V lost 7 bases, J lost 2 bases, and 4 bases stayed unmatched. The CDR3 protein is CSVGGSQETQYF. CDR3 DNA: TGCAGTGTCGGCGGGAGTCAAGAGACCCAGTACTTC.

This clonotype was counted many times. J is TRBJ1-4 and V is TRBV27; D not certain. Per the germline V gene, CDR1 is MNHEY and CDR2 is SMNVEV (reference sequence). Trimming stripped 4 bases from V and 7 bases from J, with 10 bases between. There are 13 residues in the CDR3. DNA of the CDR3: TGTGCCAGCAGTTACATGAGTGGTGAAAAACTGTTTTTT. Its translation is CASSYMSGEKLFF.